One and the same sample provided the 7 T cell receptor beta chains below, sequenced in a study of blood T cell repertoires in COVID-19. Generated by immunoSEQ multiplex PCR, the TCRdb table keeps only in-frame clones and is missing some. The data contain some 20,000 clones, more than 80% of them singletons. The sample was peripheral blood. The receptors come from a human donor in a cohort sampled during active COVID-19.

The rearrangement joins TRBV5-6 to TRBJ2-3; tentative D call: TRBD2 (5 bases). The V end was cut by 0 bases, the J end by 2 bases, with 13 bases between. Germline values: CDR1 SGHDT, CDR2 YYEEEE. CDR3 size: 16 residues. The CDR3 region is CASSLAGYTPTDTQYF. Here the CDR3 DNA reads TGTGCCAGCAGCTTGGCGGGGTACACTCCCACAGATACGCAGTATTTT.

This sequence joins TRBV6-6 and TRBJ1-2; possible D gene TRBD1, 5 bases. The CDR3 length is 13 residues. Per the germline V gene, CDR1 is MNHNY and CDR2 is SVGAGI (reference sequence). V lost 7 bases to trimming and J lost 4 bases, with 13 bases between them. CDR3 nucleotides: TGTGCCAGCAACCTCGACAGCCTCTATGGCTACACCTTC. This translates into CASNLDSLYGYTF.

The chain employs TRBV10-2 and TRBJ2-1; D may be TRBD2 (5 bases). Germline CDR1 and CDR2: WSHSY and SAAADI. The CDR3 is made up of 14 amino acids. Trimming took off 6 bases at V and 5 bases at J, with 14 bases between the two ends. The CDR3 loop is CASRAGYGNNEQFF. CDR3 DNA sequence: TGCGCCAGCAGGGCGGGTTATGGAAACAATGAGCAGTTCTTC.

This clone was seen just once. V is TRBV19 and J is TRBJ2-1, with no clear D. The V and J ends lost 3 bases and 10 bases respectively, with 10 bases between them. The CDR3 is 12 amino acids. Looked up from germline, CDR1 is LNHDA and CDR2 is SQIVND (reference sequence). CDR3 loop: CASSISGKEQFF. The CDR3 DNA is TGTGCCAGTAGTATTTCGGGTAAAGAGCAGTTCTTC.

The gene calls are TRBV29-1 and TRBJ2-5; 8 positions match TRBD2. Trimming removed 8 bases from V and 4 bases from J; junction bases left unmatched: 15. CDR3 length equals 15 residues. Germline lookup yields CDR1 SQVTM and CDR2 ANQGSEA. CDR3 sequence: CSLRGSAGGRETQYF. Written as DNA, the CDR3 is TGCAGCCTCCGGGGGTCGGCGGGGGGACGAGAGACCCAGTACTTC.

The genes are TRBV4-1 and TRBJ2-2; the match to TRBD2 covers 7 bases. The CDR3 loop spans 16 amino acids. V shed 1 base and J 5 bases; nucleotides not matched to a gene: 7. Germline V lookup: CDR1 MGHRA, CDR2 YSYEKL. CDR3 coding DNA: TGCGCCAGCAGCCAAGGGGACGGGAGGAGGACCGGGGAGCTGTTTTTT. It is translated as CASSQGDGRRTGELFF.

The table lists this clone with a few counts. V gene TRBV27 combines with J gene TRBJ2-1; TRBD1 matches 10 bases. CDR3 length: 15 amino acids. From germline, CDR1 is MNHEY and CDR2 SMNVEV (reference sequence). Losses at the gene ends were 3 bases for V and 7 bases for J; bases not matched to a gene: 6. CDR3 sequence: CASSLGQGLWNEQFF. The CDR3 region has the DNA TGTGCCAGCAGTTTGGGACAGGGGTTATGGAATGAGCAGTTCTTC.